Described below is a single T cell receptor beta chain sequence and its context. Its antigen remains unidentified. Within one base of it there is no much larger clone, and no base qualities were kept. What the time point label conveys for this sample: baseline before first vaccination. Samples from vaccinated people were obtained from the UK trials COV001 and COV002, which included a single-blind randomized controlled phase 2/3 trial of AZD1222 (ChAdOx1 nCoV-19) in healthy adults. Trial participant PBMC samples were collected at day 0 and day 28 after the second dose for TCRbeta chain sequencing. This entry is derived from a study of T cell responses to AZD1222 COVID-19 vaccine (dated by TCRdb to 2020 to 2023). Study-wide context: Because spike-specific TCR depth and breadth did not differ between the two schedules, AZD1222 recipients who got a second dose at roughly 4 weeks were pooled with those who got a second dose at roughly 12 weeks. TCR sequencing covered fewer than 250 trial participants: 207 given two doses of AZD1222 and about 26 given two doses of MenACWY control vaccine. Trial participants were enrolled by age into 18-55, 56-69 and 70-plus year subgroups, with roughly 160, 29 and 62 TCR-sequenced participants respectively.

V is cut by 4 bases and J by 0 bases, and the space between the germline ends is 15 bases. From its cysteine to its phenylalanine, the CDR3 spans 17 amino acids. Of all the DNA, just the CDR3 is kept, 51 bases in frame from base 1. The CDR1 and CDR2 encoded by the germline V gene are KGHSH and LQKENI. The CDR3 regions of human TCRbeta chains were analyzed by immunosequencing. The original pipeline was this. Repertoire TCRs were checked for matches against a reference library of SARS-CoV-2-specific TCRs that had been generated using the MIRA antigen-specificity platform. Breadth meant the fraction of unique TCRs that were SARS-CoV-2-associated, whereas depth meant the fraction of total T cells that were SARS-CoV-2-associated. Using the MIRA data, every spike-specific TCR was mapped to the spike region that the TCR reacted to and assigned to either a CD4 or a CD8 class. Log10-transformed breadth and depth values were compared by one-way ANOVA with Sidak's multiple comparisons tests. Sourced from immuneACCESS, this table was stored by TCRdb with only in-frame sequences that have V and J called. A share of the clones is absent; for the studies checked, an unresolved V gene accounts for under half, and the remainder has no known explanation. V, J and clone size are taken as reported in that table, and D and trimming were inferred from the DNA itself. In all, the sample holds fewer than 120,000 clones, and 88% of those were seen once. 1.6% of the sample is in the top ten clones.

What the work shows at the level of the full study, not this receptor alone: The whole spike protein was spanned by vaccine-associated CD4 TCRs, and dominant responses were seen in regions 160-218 and 743-854. Because no samples from the day 14 peak response were available, repertoires could be characterized only after the peak T cell response. Participants were mostly white British, with more females than males. The authors suggested clonal diversity may have been underestimated. Conclusions about previously exposed vaccinees are limited because only five to seven AZD1222 recipients were SARS-CoV-2 seropositive at baseline. The 56-69-year group was small, and its depth increase did not reach significance, likely because of low power. Nearly half of unique spike-specific TCRs reportedly recognized epitopes outside regions mutated in the B.1.351 and B.1.1.7 variants. Spike-specific TCR breadth and depth rose significantly after two AZD1222 doses compared with day 0 and with MenACWY recipients.

The sequence came from an adult in good health. The chain joins TRBV18 to TRBJ1-4; the D gene is perhaps TRBD1, from 5 matching bases. The specimen comprised peripheral blood, sampled on day 0 of AZD1222 vaccination. The nucleotide sequence is given as TGTGCCAGCTCACAGCAAAACAGGCCTGCAACTAATGAAAAACTGTTTTTT. It specifies CASSQQNRPATNEKLFF.